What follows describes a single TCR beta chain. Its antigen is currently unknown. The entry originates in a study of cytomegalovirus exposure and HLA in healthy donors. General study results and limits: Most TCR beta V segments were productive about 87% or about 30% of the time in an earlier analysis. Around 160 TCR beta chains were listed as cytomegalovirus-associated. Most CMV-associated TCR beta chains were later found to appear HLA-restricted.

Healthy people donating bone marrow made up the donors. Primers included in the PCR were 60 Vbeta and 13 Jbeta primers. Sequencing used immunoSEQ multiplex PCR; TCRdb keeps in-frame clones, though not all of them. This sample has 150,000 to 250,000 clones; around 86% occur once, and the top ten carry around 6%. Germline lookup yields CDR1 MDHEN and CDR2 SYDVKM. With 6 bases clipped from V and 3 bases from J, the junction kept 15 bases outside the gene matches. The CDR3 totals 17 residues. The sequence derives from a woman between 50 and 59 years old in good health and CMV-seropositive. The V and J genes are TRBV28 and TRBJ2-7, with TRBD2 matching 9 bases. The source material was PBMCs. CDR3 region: CASRRRWGASGNYEQYF. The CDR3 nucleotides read TGTGCCAGCAGAAGACGCTGGGGGGCTAGCGGGAACTACGAGCAGTACTTC.